This TCR beta chain was sequenced during a study of blood T cell repertoires in COVID-19. Across the study: T cells, B-cell-depleted T cells, or PBMCs provided the cDNA or gDNA that served as material.

In the source study's methods: Amplified reference gene primers provided the basis for estimating nucleated cell counts. Sequencing used immunoSEQ multiplex PCR; TCRdb keeps in-frame clones, though not all of them. The D gene and trimming were derived from the DNA, and the V and J assignments and clone size from that table. The table includes some 290,000 clones, roughly 80% detected once. Germline assignment: CDR1 GTSNPN and CDR2 SVGIG (reference sequence). V lost 3 bases to trimming and J lost 2 bases; unmatched junction nucleotides: 4. The CDR3 loop spans 14 amino acids. The sample taken for sequencing was peripheral blood. The gene calls are TRBV30 and TRBJ2-5, with 9 bases identical to TRBD2. The receptor was isolated from a man in his sixties who had recovered from COVID-19. This CDR3 is CAWRLAGGQETQYF. CDR3 nucleotides: TGTGCCTGGAGACTAGCGGGTGGACAAGAGACCCAGTACTTC.